The 28 T cell receptor beta chains reported below all come from one sample, sequenced in a study of T cells after yellow fever vaccination. From the 5' RACE reads, TCRdb called clonotypes with MiXCR, one entry per CDR3 protein. The repertoire includes roughly 500,000 distinct CDR3 sequences, approximately 21% of them detected once, and 14% sits in the top ten. This sample comprised PBMCs, obtained 15 days after the yellow fever booster vaccination. The origin of the receptors is a young man who received the YFV17D yellow fever vaccine.

The rearrangement joins TRBV12-3 or TRBV12-4 to TRBJ2-7; D remains ambiguous. With 3 bases removed from V and 2 bases from J, the gap between germline ends came to 5 bases. The CDR3 runs 12 residues. The CDR3 reads CASSFLPYEQYF. The DNA for the CDR3 is TGTGCCAGCAGTTTCTTACCCTACGAGCAGTACTTC.

This rearrangement joins TRBV12-3 or TRBV12-4 to TRBJ2-5; 8 bases align to TRBD1. This CDR3 has 17 residues. Germline trimming cut 7 bases from V and 0 bases from J; bases unmatched to any gene: 13. The CDR3 sequence: CASTTGGQGLYQETQYF. In nucleotides, the CDR3 is TGTGCCAGCACCACAGGTGGACAGGGTTTGTACCAAGAGACCCAGTACTTC.

This clonotype was seen a few times. CDR3 in DNA: TGTGCCAGCAGCTCAAATACAGGGACAAGAGGGGCCAACGTCCTGACTTTC. Protein product: CASSSNTGTRGANVLTF. The chain combines TRBV7-2 with TRBJ2-6; tentative D call: TRBD1 (6 bases). Looked up from germline, CDR1 is SGHTA and CDR2 is FQGNSA. V was shortened by 4 bases and J by 4 bases, with 17 bases between the two germline ends. This CDR3 contains 17 residues. The full variable domain, completed using reference TRBV7-2 and TRBJ2-6, is GAGVSQSPSNKVTEKGKDVELRCDPISGHTALYWYRQSLGQGLEFLIYFQGNSAPDKSGLPSDRFSAERTGGSVSTLTIQRTQQEDSAVYLCASSSNTGTRGANVLTFGAGSRLTVL.

This clonotype was counted only a few times. The J gene is TRBJ2-1, the V gene TRBV20-1, with D perhaps given as TRBD1 or TRBD2 (5 bases each). V was trimmed by 3 bases and J by 8 bases, leaving 14 bases between them. The CDR3 has 13 amino acids. The V gene's germline CDR1 is DFQATT and CDR2 SNEGSKA (reference sequence). CDR3 sequence: CSASGSRDDEQFF. In nucleotides, the CDR3 is TGCAGTGCTAGTGGGTCCCGGGACGATGAGCAGTTCTTC.

The genes are TRBV6-6 and TRBJ1-1, with TRBD1 as a possible D gene (5 bases). Between the trimmed V and J ends, which lost 2 bases and 7 bases, there was a span of 11 bases. The V gene's germline CDR1 is MNHNY and CDR2 SVGAGI (reference sequence). The CDR3 has 13 residues. Here the CDR3 DNA reads TGTGCCAGCAGTTACGTGGGGGATGGTGAAGCTTTCTTT. The encoded protein is CASSYVGDGEAFF.

The genes are TRBV5-1 and TRBJ2-1; perhaps TRBD2 as D (5 bases). The CDR3 is 15 residues long. Germline CDR1 SGHRS, CDR2 YFSETQ. Trimming stripped 0 bases from V and 2 bases from J, with 9 bases between. The CDR3 DNA sequence: TGCGCCAGCAGCTTGGGAGCGGCGACCTACAATGAGCAGTTCTTC. It specifies CASSLGAATYNEQFF.

The chain joins TRBV5-1 to TRBJ2-5; D is ambiguous. The CDR3 has 14 residues. Trimming pared 0 bases from V and 2 bases from J, leaving 8 bases between. Germline V CDR1 and CDR2: SGHRS, YFSETQ. CDR3 sequence reads: CASSLVRYQETQYF. CDR3 DNA: TGCGCCAGCAGCTTGGTGCGCTATCAAGAGACCCAGTACTTC.

V is TRBV9 and J is TRBJ2-1; D not certain. Germline CDR1 SGDLS, CDR2 YYNGEE. The CDR3 loop spans 14 amino acids. The V gene lost 0 bases and the J gene lost 3 bases, with 7 bases spanning the gap. CDR3 sequence reads: CASSVEPGYNEQFF. The CDR3 DNA follows: TGTGCCAGCAGCGTAGAACCTGGCTACAATGAGCAGTTCTTC.

A single count supports this clonotype. The chain employs TRBV29-1 and TRBJ2-3, with D maybe TRBD2 (5 bases). V dropped 7 bases and J dropped 0 bases, with 11 bases sitting between them. CDR1 and CDR2 (germline): SQVTM, ANQGSEA. This CDR3 is 13 amino acids long. CDR3 nucleotides: TGCAGCGCAGCGGTCGTCAGCACAGATACGCAGTATTTT. Translated: CSAAVVSTDTQYF.

This clonotype was observed a handful of times. J is TRBJ1-2 and V is TRBV11-1; TRBD1 matches at 9 bases. V lost 4 bases to trimming and J lost 6 bases; unmatched junction nucleotides: 18. Germline CDR1 is SGHAT and CDR2 is FQDESV (reference sequence). This CDR3 comprises 18 residues. DNA for the CDR3: TGTGCCAGCAGCTCAGCGTCTGCCTTCGACAGGGGGGAGGATGGCTACACCTTC. This encodes CASSSASAFDRGEDGYTF.

The chain links TRBV6-1 to TRBJ2-1; 7 bases map to TRBD2. The V gene's germline CDR1 is MNHNS and CDR2 SASEGT. V gave up 0 bases and J gave up 8 bases; unmatched junction bases: 7. The CDR3 sequence is 15 residues long. CDR3 protein: CASSEAGGPGYEQFF. For the CDR3, the DNA is TGTGCCAGCAGTGAAGCGGGAGGGCCAGGCTATGAGCAGTTCTTC.

This clonotype showed up just a few times. V and J are TRBV7-3 and TRBJ1-2; 7 bases map to TRBD1. This CDR3 is 14 amino acids long. The germline CDR1 and CDR2 sequences are SGHTA and FQGTGA. The ends lost 1 base at V and 2 bases at J; junction bases unmatched: 1. The CDR3: CASSLKGQNYGYTF. CDR3 DNA sequence: TGTGCCAGCAGCTTAAAGGGACAGAACTATGGCTACACCTTC.

The V call is TRBV11-2, the J call TRBJ2-1, with 14 bases lining up with TRBD2. This CDR3 is built from 19 residues. V lost 5 bases to trimming and J lost 2 bases; unmatched junction nucleotides: 11. Germline loops: CDR1 SGHAT, CDR2 FQNNGV. This chain's CDR3 is CASSLTGTSGSPTYNEQFF. Here the CDR3 DNA reads TGTGCCAGCAGCCTGACCGGGACTAGCGGGAGCCCCACCTACAATGAGCAGTTCTTC.

This clonotype was recorded a few times. V gene TRBV28 combines with J gene TRBJ2-5; D is unresolved. Trimming left V 6 bases short and J 2 bases short, with 4 bases between. The CDR3 loop spans 11 amino acids. Germline loops: CDR1 MDHEN, CDR2 SYDVKM. CDR3 residues: CASRKQETQYF. As DNA, the CDR3 is TGTGCCAGCAGGAAGCAAGAGACCCAGTACTTC. The entire variable domain, with the rest obtained from reference TRBV28 and TRBJ2-5, is as follows: DVKVTQSSRYLVKRTGEKVFLECVQDMDHENMFWYRQDPGLGLRLIYFSYDVKMKEKGDIPEGYSVSREKKERFSLILESASTNQTSMYLCASRKQETQYFGPGTRLLVL.

J is TRBJ2-7 and V is TRBV20-1, with D possibly TRBD2 on 7 matching bases. Trimming left V 2 bases short and J 3 bases short, with 14 bases between. This CDR3 spans 14 amino acids. Germline V gene data show CDR1 as DFQATT and CDR2 as SNEGSKA (reference sequence). The CDR3 reads CSARSLGGGYEQYF. CDR3 bases: TGCAGTGCTAGATCATTGGGAGGGGGCTACGAGCAGTACTTC.

The chain carries TRBV7-8 and TRBJ2-6; 13 bases map to TRBD2. Trimming removed 5 bases from V and 4 bases from J; junction bases left unmatched: 8. Germline CDR1 SGHVS, CDR2 FQNEAQ. This CDR3 contains 18 residues. CDR3 in DNA: TGTGCCAGCAGCCCTGGACTAGCGGGAGCCTTGGGGGCCAACGTCCTGACTTTC. It yields the protein CASSPGLAGALGANVLTF.

V usage is TRBV27 and J usage is TRBJ2-7; TRBD1 matches at 7 bases. CDR1 is MNHEY, CDR2 SMNVEV, per germline (reference sequence). The CDR3 runs to 16 residues. V lost 4 bases to trimming and J lost 3 bases; unmatched junction nucleotides: 12. The CDR3 loop reads CASSSFGTGTVYEQYF. Written as DNA, the CDR3 is TGTGCCAGCAGTTCGTTTGGAACCGGGACAGTCTACGAGCAGTACTTC.

This chain links TRBV20-1 with TRBJ2-7, with 7 bases matching TRBD1. After removal of 6 bases from V and 7 bases from J, the junction contained 12 bases not matched to a gene. This CDR3 is 13 amino acids long. The V gene's germline CDR1 is DFQATT and CDR2 SNEGSKA (reference sequence). Here the CDR3 reads CSAEYTGVGEQYF. For the CDR3, the DNA is TGCAGTGCCGAATATACAGGGGTGGGAGAGCAGTACTTC.

J is TRBJ2-3 and V is TRBV12-3 or TRBV12-4, with a weak D call TRBD1 (5 bases). Trimming took off 6 bases at V and 6 bases at J, with 13 bases between the two ends. The CDR3 has 13 residues. For the CDR3, the DNA is TGTGCCAGCAGCCTTTGGGGCGTGGATACGCAGTATTTT. As protein: CASSLWGVDTQYF.

This clonotype turned up a few times. This chain links TRBV3-1 with TRBJ2-2; D might be TRBD1 (5 bases). This CDR3 is built from 16 residues. V was pared by 0 bases and J by 4 bases, with 12 bases between. The germline CDR1 and CDR2 sequences are LGHDT and YNNKEL (reference sequence). The CDR3 sequence: CASSQDSRQPTGELFF. CDR3 DNA: TGTGCCAGCAGCCAAGATTCTCGACAGCCCACCGGGGAGCTGTTTTTT.

This clonotype was counted many times. The J gene is TRBJ2-7, the V gene TRBV12-3 or TRBV12-4; D is perhaps TRBD1 or TRBD2 (6 bases each). V lost 5 bases and J 6 bases, leaving 14 bases between the germline ends. The CDR3 is 13 residues long. The CDR3 DNA is TGTGCCAGCAGTGGGAGTGGGGGGCGCGAGCAGTACTTC. It specifies CASSGSGGREQYF.

The rearrangement uses TRBV30 and TRBJ1-4; D possibly corresponds to TRBD1 (6 bases). V was shortened by 3 bases and J by 0 bases, with 17 bases between the two germline ends. The CDR3 sequence is 17 residues long. The germline gives CDR1 GTSNPN, CDR2 SVGIG (reference sequence). CDR3 coding DNA: TGTGCCTGGAGCGGCGCCTTGGACAGTACAACTAATGAAAAACTGTTTTTT. Its protein is CAWSGALDSTTNEKLFF.

This clonotype appeared a few times. The chain joins TRBV7-2 to TRBJ2-3, with 9 bases matching TRBD2. V gave up 5 bases and J gave up 2 bases; unmatched junction bases: 11. The CDR3 spans 17 residues. Germline CDR1 and CDR2: SGHTA and FQGNSA. The CDR3, as DNA: TGTGCCAGCAGCCCCCAACTAGCGGGCGCCCCCACAGATACGCAGTATTTT. It yields the protein CASSPQLAGAPTDTQYF.

This clonotype was detected many times. The rearrangement uses TRBV15 and TRBJ2-7; D perhaps matches TRBD1 (6 bases). The CDR3 is made up of 14 amino acids. The V and J ends lost 0 bases and 6 bases respectively, with 12 bases between them. Germline V gene sequence: CDR1 LNHNV, CDR2 YYDKDF (reference sequence). The CDR3 DNA reads TGTGCCACCAGCAGAGATATACAGGGACGCGAGCAGTACTTC. As protein: CATSRDIQGREQYF.

The chain links TRBV6-1 to TRBJ2-6, with 8 bases lining up with TRBD1. The J segment lost 0 bases and the V segment lost 5 bases, leaving 3 bases of the junction unmatched. The length of the CDR3 is 16 residues. CDR1 is MNHNS, CDR2 SASEGT, per germline. The chain's CDR3 is CASSQGTGSGANVLTF. CDR3 DNA: TGTGCCAGCAGTCAAGGGACAGGCTCTGGGGCCAACGTCCTGACTTTC.

The chain joins TRBV4-3 to TRBJ2-7; D is unresolved. Germline values: CDR1 LGHNA, CDR2 YSLEER. Trimming removed 0 bases from V and 2 bases from J, with 5 bases in between. This CDR3 has 13 amino acids. CDR3 DNA: TGCGCCAGCAGCCAAGAAATTCCCTACGAGCAGTACTTC. As protein: CASSQEIPYEQYF.

The chain recombines TRBV27 with TRBJ1-2; a possible D gene is TRBD1 (6 bases). V was trimmed by 5 bases and J by 7 bases, leaving 17 bases between them. The V gene's germline CDR1 is MNHEY and CDR2 SMNVEV (reference sequence). The CDR3 is 14 amino acids. The CDR3 protein is CASSEDMWGAGYTF. Here the CDR3 DNA reads TGTGCCAGCAGTGAAGATATGTGGGGGGCTGGCTACACCTTC.

This clonotype was detected only a few times. The chain recombines TRBV6-2 or TRBV6-3 with TRBJ1-3; the D is unclear. Trimming stripped 8 bases from V and 4 bases from J, with 12 bases between. Germline CDR1 reads MNHEY; CDR2 reads SVGEGT. The CDR3 sequence is 13 residues long. DNA of the CDR3: TGTGCCAGCTCAAGGGTCGCCGGAAACACCATATATTTT. This translates into CASSRVAGNTIYF.